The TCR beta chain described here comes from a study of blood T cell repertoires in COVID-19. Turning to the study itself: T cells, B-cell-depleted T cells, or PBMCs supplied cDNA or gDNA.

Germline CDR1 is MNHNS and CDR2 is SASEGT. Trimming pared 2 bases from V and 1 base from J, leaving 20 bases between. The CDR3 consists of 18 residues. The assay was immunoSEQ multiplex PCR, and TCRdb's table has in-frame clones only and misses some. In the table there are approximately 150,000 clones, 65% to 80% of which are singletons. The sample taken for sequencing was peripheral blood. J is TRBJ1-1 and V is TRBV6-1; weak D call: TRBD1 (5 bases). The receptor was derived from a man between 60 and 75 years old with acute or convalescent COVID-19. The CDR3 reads CASSELGLMKFPNTEAFF. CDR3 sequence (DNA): TGTGCCAGCAGTGAATTGGGACTCATGAAGTTTCCGAACACTGAAGCTTTCTTT.